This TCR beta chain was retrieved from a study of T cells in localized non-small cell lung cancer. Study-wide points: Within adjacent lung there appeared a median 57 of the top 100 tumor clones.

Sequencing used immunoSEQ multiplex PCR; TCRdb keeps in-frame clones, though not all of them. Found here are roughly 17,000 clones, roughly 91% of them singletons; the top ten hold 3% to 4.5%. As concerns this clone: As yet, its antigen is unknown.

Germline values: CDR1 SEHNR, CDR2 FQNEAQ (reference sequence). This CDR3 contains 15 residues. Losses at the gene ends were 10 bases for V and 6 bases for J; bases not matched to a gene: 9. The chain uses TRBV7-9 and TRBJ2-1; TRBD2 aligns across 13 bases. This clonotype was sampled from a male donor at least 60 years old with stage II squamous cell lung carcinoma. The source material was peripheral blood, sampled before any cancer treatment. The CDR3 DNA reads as TGTGCCATCCAATTCGGGACTAGCGGGATCAATGAGCAGTTCTTC. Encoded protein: CAIQFGTSGINEQFF.